The 10 T cell receptor beta chains in this list originate from one sample, sequenced in a study of Graves' ophthalmopathy and Graves' hyperthyroidism. Amplification from RNA transcripts yielded the TCR beta CDR3 regions. First-round RT-PCR used HTBI primers; second-round multiplex PCR followed. TCRdb re-derived calls from the multiplex PCR reads in MiXCR, one entry per CDR3 protein. This sample has about 640,000 distinct CDR3 sequences; about 38% occur once, and the top ten carry more than 2.5%. The sequenced sample was peripheral blood. The receptors were gathered from an adult man with Graves' ophthalmopathy.

This clonotype was counted only a few times. This rearrangement joins TRBV30 to TRBJ1-2; the D is unclear. V was clipped by 2 bases and J by 7 bases, with 8 bases between them. Per the germline V gene, CDR1 is GTSNPN and CDR2 is SVGIG (reference sequence). The CDR3 is 11 amino acids. The DNA of the CDR3 is TGTGCCTGGAGTATTAGAGGTGGCTACACCTTC. This translates into CAWSIRGGYTF.

The rearrangement joins TRBV12-3 or TRBV12-4 to TRBJ2-2, with D possibly matching TRBD2 (6 bases). Deletions cut 0 bases from V and 3 bases from J, with 8 bases between. There are 15 residues in the CDR3. DNA for the CDR3: TGTGCCAGCAGTTTAGCGGGGGGTCACACCGGGGAGCTGTTTTTT. It yields the protein CASSLAGGHTGELFF.

This clonotype has a count of ten or more. This chain joins TRBV7-7 and TRBJ2-2; D call uncertain. Germline lookup yields CDR1 SSHAT and CDR2 FNYEAQ (reference sequence). The CDR3 totals 14 residues. The V end lost 5 bases, the J end lost 5 bases, and 12 bases lay between the germline ends. The CDR3 region is CASSQRKATGELFF. CDR3 nucleotides: TGTGCCAGCAGCCAGAGAAAGGCTACCGGGGAGCTGTTTTTT.

The chain employs TRBV2 and TRBJ2-5; D might be TRBD1 or TRBD2, each matching 5 bases. V dropped 4 bases and J dropped 5 bases, with 11 bases sitting between them. CDR1 is SNHLY, CDR2 FYNNEI, per germline. This CDR3 is built from 13 residues. The CDR3 protein is CASSAGGYETQYF. CDR3 nucleotides: TGTGCCAGCAGTGCTGGGGGTTACGAGACCCAGTACTTC. Together with reference TRBV2 and TRBJ2-5, the CDR3 gives the full variable domain: EPEVTQTPSHQVTQMGQEVILRCVPISNHLYFYWYRQILGQKVEFLVSFYNNEISEKSEIFDDQFSVERPDGSNFTLKIRSTKLEDSAMYFCASSAGGYETQYFGPGTRLLVL.

This chain connects TRBV10-3 to TRBJ2-5, with 13 bases aligning to TRBD2. With V trimmed by 10 bases and J by 5 bases, 7 bases remained unmatched. Germline V lookup: CDR1 ENHRY, CDR2 SYGVKD. The CDR3 sequence is 14 residues long. CDR3 coding DNA: TGTGCCAGCGGACTAGCGGGGGCTGGGGAGACCCAGTACTTC. This sequence encodes CASGLAGAGETQYF.

This clonotype showed up many times. This rearrangement joins TRBV20-1 to TRBJ1-3; the D gene is possibly TRBD1 (6 bases). The CDR3 has 16 residues. Trimming took off 1 base at V and 10 bases at J, with 23 bases between the two ends. CDR1 and CDR2 from the germline V gene are DFQATT and SNEGSKA (reference sequence). The CDR3 is CSARVGVRAGAETIYF. The CDR3 coding sequence is TGCAGTGCTAGAGTTGGTGTGAGGGCAGGGGCAGAAACCATATATTTT.

Comment on this clonotype: Germline is not matched at one junction end, which may reflect a read error. The chain is built from TRBV9 and TRBJ2-2, with D possibly being TRBD1 or TRBD2 (5 bases each). The V gene's germline CDR1 is SGDLS and CDR2 YYNGEE. CDR3 length equals 15 residues. CDR3 sequence: CASSNGAAVTGELVF. CDR3 in DNA: TGTGCCAGCAGTAACGGGGCAGCTGTAACCGGGGAGCTGGTTTTT.

The sample holds a few counts of this clonotype. The chain links TRBV5-1 to TRBJ1-1; 11 bases are a match to TRBD1. Germline CDR1 is SGHRS and CDR2 is YFSETQ. Trimming removed 0 bases from V and 3 bases from J; junction bases left unmatched: 1. The CDR3 consists of 15 residues. The CDR3, as DNA: TGCGCCAGCAGCTTGGGGGGACAGGGGGACACTGAAGCTTTCTTT. The encoded protein is CASSLGGQGDTEAFF.

This clonotype was seen at least ten times. This chain connects TRBV12-3 or TRBV12-4 to TRBJ1-3; TRBD1 agrees at 8 bases. The CDR3 is made up of 15 amino acids. V gave up 5 bases and J gave up 2 bases; unmatched junction bases: 5. The CDR3 nucleotides read TGTGCCAGCAGTCTCAGGGGGCGGACTGGAAACACCATATATTTT. Encoded protein: CASSLRGRTGNTIYF.

Comment on this clonotype: One end of the junction fails to match germline, which may point to a read error. This chain joins TRBV29-1 and TRBJ1-2; D uncertain. Germline loops: CDR1 SQVTM, CDR2 ANQGSEA. The CDR3 has 13 amino acids. In DNA, the CDR3 is TGCAGTGGCGACGCCCCCCTTAACTATGGTTACACCTTC. Protein product: CSGDAPLNYGYTF.